The next 8 T cell receptor beta chains were all read from a single sample in a study of shared clonotypes between healthy human individuals. Profiled with immunoSEQ multiplex PCR; TCRdb holds only in-frame clones, not every one. The table has 550,000 to 800,000 clones, roughly 70% seen once. The sample consisted of memory CD4+ T cells sorted from blood. Subset here: CD45RA-negative fraction. These receptor sequences come from a woman in her twenties or thirties in good health.

The rearrangement joins TRBV25-1 to TRBJ2-3; perhaps D is TRBD1 or TRBD2 (5 bases each). CDR3 size: 13 residues. Germline V gene lookup returns CDR1 MGHDK and CDR2 SYGVNS. In DNA, the CDR3 is TGTGCTACTTCGGGTGGGACGACAGATACGCAGTATTTT. Its protein product is CATSGGTTDTQYF.

As concerns this clone: With a far larger clone one base away, a read error is the likely cause. The rearrangement links TRBV7-2 to TRBJ2-7; D is perhaps TRBD1 (6 bases). From germline, CDR1 is SGHTA and CDR2 FQGNSA. The CDR3 runs to 14 residues. The CDR3 region is CANSWTVRPYEQYF. The CDR3 nucleotides are TGTGCCAACAGCTGGACAGTTCGCCCCTACGAGCAGTACTTC. Together with reference TRBV7-2 and TRBJ2-7, the CDR3 gives the full variable domain: GAGVSQSPSNKVTEKGKDVELRCDPISGHTALYWYRQSLGQGLEFLIYFQGNSAPDKSGLPSDRFSAERTGGSVSTLTIQRTQQEDSAVYLCANSWTVRPYEQYFGPGTRLTVT.

The rearrangement links TRBV25-1 to TRBJ2-5; D remains unclear. The CDR3 is 12 amino acids. The germline V gene encodes CDR1 MGHDK and CDR2 SYGVNS. V lost 3 bases and J lost 11, with 13 bases in between. The DNA for the CDR3 is TGTGCCAGCAGTGACCCCTCCGCGGAGCAGTACTTC. Amino acids: CASSDPSAEQYF.

This sequence joins TRBV5-4 and TRBJ2-6, with D perhaps matching TRBD1 (5 bases). The CDR3 sequence is 14 residues long. Germline CDR1 reads SGHNT; CDR2 reads YYREEE (reference sequence). Between the trimmed V and J ends, which lost 6 bases and 2 bases, there was a span of 9 bases. The CDR3 DNA sequence: TGTGCCAGCAATCGACAGACTGGGGCCAACGTCCTGACTTTC. This gives the protein CASNRQTGANVLTF. The full variable domain, completed using reference TRBV5-4 and TRBJ2-6, is ETGVTQSPTHLIKTRGQQVTLRCSSQSGHNTVSWYQQALGQGPQFIFQYYREEENGRGNFPPRFSGLQFPNYSSELNVNALELDDSALYLCASNRQTGANVLTFGAGSRLTVL.

This clone has a single count. Here the CDR3 reads CASSPTPGQGLFSGANVLTF. The CDR3 DNA is TGTGCCAGCTCACCTACCCCGGGACAGGGATTATTTTCTGGGGCCAACGTCCTGACTTTC. This chain uses TRBV18 with TRBJ2-6, with 9 nucleotides matching TRBD1. The CDR3 runs 20 residues. V shed 3 bases and J 1 base; nucleotides not matched to a gene: 13. Germline assignment: CDR1 KGHSH and CDR2 LQKENI.

A single count supports this clone. The chain combines TRBV25-1 with TRBJ1-1; the D gene is possibly TRBD1 (5 bases). This CDR3 spans 14 amino acids. Germline loops: CDR1 MGHDK, CDR2 SYGVNS. Trimming took off 9 bases at V and 1 base at J, with 15 bases between the two ends. The CDR3 DNA reads TGTGCCAGTTCGGGCAGGGACCCGAACACTGAAGCTTTCTTT. Translated: CASSGRDPNTEAFF.

This clone has more than one count but fewer than ten. V and J are TRBV2 and TRBJ2-7; TRBD2 is a possible D gene (6 bases). This CDR3 has 14 amino acids. The V and J ends lost 6 bases and 4 bases respectively, with 16 bases between them. In germline, CDR1 is SNHLY, CDR2 FYNNEI. CDR3 region: CASSGGRRGYEQYF. In DNA form, the CDR3 reads TGTGCCAGCAGCGGGGGACGTCGGGGGTACGAGCAGTACTTC.

V is TRBV6-6 and J is TRBJ2-3, with no clear D. The CDR3 runs 14 residues. The germline V gene encodes CDR1 MNHNY and CDR2 SVGAGI (reference sequence). V was shortened by 5 bases and J by 0 bases, with 9 bases between the two germline ends. The CDR3 loop is CASSIRASTDTQYF. In nucleotides, the CDR3 is TGTGCCAGCAGTATCAGAGCCAGCACAGATACGCAGTATTTT.